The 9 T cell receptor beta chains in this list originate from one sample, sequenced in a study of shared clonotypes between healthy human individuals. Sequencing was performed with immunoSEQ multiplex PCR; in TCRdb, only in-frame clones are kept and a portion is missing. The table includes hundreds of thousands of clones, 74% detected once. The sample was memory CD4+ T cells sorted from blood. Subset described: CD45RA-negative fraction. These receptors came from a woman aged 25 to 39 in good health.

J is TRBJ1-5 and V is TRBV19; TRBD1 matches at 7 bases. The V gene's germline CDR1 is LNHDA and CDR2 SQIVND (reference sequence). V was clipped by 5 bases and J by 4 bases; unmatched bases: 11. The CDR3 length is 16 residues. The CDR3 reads CASSPAGTVKNQPQHF. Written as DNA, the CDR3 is TGTGCCAGTAGTCCCGCCGGGACAGTTAAGAATCAGCCCCAGCATTTT.

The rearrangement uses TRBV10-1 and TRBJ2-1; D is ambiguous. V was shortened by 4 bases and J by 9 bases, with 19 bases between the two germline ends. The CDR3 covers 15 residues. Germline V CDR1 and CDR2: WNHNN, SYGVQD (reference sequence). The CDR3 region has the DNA TGCGCCAGCAGTGTAGGATTAGGGCCGGATGGTGAGCAGTTCTTC. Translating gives CASSVGLGPDGEQFF.

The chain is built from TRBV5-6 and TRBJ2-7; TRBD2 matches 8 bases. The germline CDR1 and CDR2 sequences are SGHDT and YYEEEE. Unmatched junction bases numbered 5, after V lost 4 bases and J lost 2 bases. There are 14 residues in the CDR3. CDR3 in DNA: TGTGCCAGCAGCCTACTAGCGGATCCCTACGAGCAGTACTTC. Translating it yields CASSLLADPYEQYF.

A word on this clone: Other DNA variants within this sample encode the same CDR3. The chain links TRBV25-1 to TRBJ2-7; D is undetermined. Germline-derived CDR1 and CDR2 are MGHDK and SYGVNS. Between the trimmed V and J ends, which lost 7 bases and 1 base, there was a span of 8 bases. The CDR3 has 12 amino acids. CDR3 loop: CASKTESYEQYF. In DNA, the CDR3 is TGTGCCAGCAAGACTGAATCCTACGAGCAGTACTTC.

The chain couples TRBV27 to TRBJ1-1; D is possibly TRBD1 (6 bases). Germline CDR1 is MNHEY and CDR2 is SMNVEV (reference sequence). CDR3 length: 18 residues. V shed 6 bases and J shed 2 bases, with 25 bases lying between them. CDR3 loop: CASSPKGGWGAGNTEAFF. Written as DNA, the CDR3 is TGTGCCAGCAGCCCTAAGGGCGGCTGGGGGGCGGGTAACACTGAAGCTTTCTTT.

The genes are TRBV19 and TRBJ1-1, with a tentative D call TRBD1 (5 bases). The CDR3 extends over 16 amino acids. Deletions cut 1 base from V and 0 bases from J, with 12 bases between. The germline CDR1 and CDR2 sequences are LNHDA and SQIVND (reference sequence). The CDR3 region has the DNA TGTGCCAGTAGTATAGGGGGTGACAGTTTGAACACTGAAGCTTTCTTT. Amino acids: CASSIGGDSLNTEAFF.

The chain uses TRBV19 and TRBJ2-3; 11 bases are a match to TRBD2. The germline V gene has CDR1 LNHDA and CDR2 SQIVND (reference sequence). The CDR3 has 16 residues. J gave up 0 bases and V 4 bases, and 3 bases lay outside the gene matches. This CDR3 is CASSTGLAASTDTQYF. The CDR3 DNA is TGTGCCAGTAGTACGGGACTAGCGGCAAGCACAGATACGCAGTATTTT.

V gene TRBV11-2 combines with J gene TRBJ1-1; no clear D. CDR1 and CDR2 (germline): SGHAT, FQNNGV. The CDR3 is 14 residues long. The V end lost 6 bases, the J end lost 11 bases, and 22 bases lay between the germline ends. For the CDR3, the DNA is TGTGCCAGCAGTTCCATGGGTGTTATTACGGGGGCTTTCTTT. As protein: CASSSMGVITGAFF.

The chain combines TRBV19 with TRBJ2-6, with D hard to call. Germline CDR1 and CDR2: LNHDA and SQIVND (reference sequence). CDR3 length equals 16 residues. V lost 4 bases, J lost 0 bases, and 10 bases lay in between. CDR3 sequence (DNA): TGTGCCAGTAGTAACGCAGGTAGCTCTGGGGCCAACGTCCTGACTTTC. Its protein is CASSNAGSSGANVLTF. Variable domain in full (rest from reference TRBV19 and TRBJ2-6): DGGITQSPKYLFRKEGQNVTLSCEQNLNHDAMYWYRQDPGQGLRLIYYSQIVNDFQKGDIAEGYSVSREKKESFPLTVTSAQKNPTAFYLCASSNAGSSGANVLTFGAGSRLTVL.